These 15 T cell receptor beta chains share one sample of origin, sequenced in a study of T cells in women clearing cervical HPV infection. Some clones are missing from TCRdb's copy, which holds only in-frame ones; the method was immunoSEQ multiplex PCR. In all, the sample yields approximately 41,000 clones. Sequencing was carried out using blood buffy coat. Every receptor here comes from a woman aged 18 to 69 with a cervical HPV16 infection that either progressed to CIN3+ or cleared (not recorded which).

For this clone: The missing CDR3 end, 3 residues past where the read stops, is filled in from the germline J gene. The chain uses TRBV20-1 and TRBJ1-6; 7 positions agree with TRBD1. This CDR3 has 13 residues. Germline trimming cut 6 bases from V and 9 bases from J; bases unmatched to any gene: 8. Germline values: CDR1 DFQATT, CDR2 SNEGSKA (reference sequence). CDR3 region: CSANDRDVSPLHF. The covered CDR3 bases are TGCAGTGCCAATGACAGGGATGTTTCACCC.

Concerning this clone: The read terminates 3 residues ahead of where the CDR3 ends, so the germline J gene completes it. The chain links TRBV29-1 to TRBJ2-7; 11 nucleotides agree with TRBD1. The length of the CDR3 is 13 residues. Germline CDR1 is SQVTM and CDR2 is ANQGSEA. V lost 7 bases, J lost 6 bases, and 8 bases stayed unmatched. This CDR3 is CSEIRDRGSEQYF. The sequenced part of the CDR3 DNA is TGCAGCGAGATCCGGGACAGGGGGAGCGAG.

Worth noting for this clone: The read halts 3 residues ahead of the CDR3 end, with the missing end drawn from the germline J gene. The rearrangement links TRBV5-5 to TRBJ1-6; 7 bases are shared with TRBD1. The J segment lost 6 bases and the V segment lost 4 bases, leaving 4 bases of the junction unmatched. Per the germline V gene, CDR1 is SGHKS and CDR2 is YYEKEE (reference sequence). The CDR3 consists of 14 residues. CDR3 loop: CASSGGTANSPLHF. The CDR3 bases that were read are TGTGCCAGCAGCGGTGGGACAGCTAATTCACCC.

With respect to this clone: With the read ending 3 residues before the CDR3 end, the germline J gene is used to fill in that end. The chain uses TRBV7-3 and TRBJ1-1, with TRBD1 matching 10 bases. CDR1 and CDR2 (germline): SGHTA, FQGTGA. There are 18 residues in the CDR3. With 4 bases clipped from V and 3 bases from J, the junction kept 14 bases outside the gene matches. The CDR3 loop reads CASSSPGQGPRGYTEAFF. The sequenced part of the CDR3 DNA is TGTGCCAGCAGCTCGCCGGGACAGGGGCCCCGCGGGTACACTGAA. Full variable domain (rest looked up from reference TRBV7-3 and TRBJ1-1): GAGVSQTPSNKVTEKGKYVELRCDPISGHTALYWYRQSLGQGPEFLIYFQGTGAADDSGLPNDRFFAVRPEGSVSTLKIQRTERGDSAVYLCASSSPGQGPRGYTEAFFGQGTRLTVV.

A remark on this clone: The read ends 3 residues early relative to the CDR3; the germline J gene fills the gap. The chain uses TRBV4-1 and TRBJ2-5; D perhaps matches TRBD2 (5 bases). This CDR3 comprises 13 residues. Germline V gene lookup returns CDR1 MGHRA and CDR2 YSYEKL. Trimming pared 3 bases from V and 5 bases from J, leaving 10 bases between. CDR3 sequence: CASSQLLGETQYF. The CDR3 bases that were read are TGCGCCAGCAGCCAGCTACTAGGGGAGACC.

Remarks on this clone: The read finishes 3 residues shy of the CDR3 end, and the germline J gene is used to complete it. The chain is built from TRBV2 and TRBJ1-2, with 9 positions matching TRBD1. Trimming took 6 bases from V and 2 from J; bases not matched to a gene: 7. This CDR3 is built from 15 residues. The germline V gene encodes CDR1 SNHLY and CDR2 FYNNEI. CDR3 residues: CASRETGGVNYGYTF. Incomplete CDR3 DNA: TGTGCCAGCAGAGAAACAGGGGGCGTAAACTATGGC.

Concerning this clone: The read ends 3 residues before the CDR3 terminus; that terminus is restored from the germline J gene. The rearrangement links TRBV6-2 or TRBV6-3 to TRBJ2-7, with a possible D match to TRBD1 (6 bases). Trimming removed 2 bases at V and 3 bases at J, with 8 bases between. There are 13 residues in the CDR3. Per the germline V gene, CDR1 is MNHEY and CDR2 is SVGEGT. The CDR3 sequence is CASSYRDNYEQYF. CDR3 DNA, as far as it was read: TGTGCCAGCAGTTACCGGGACAACTACGAG.

Comment on this clone: The CDR3 is cut off 3 residues early in the read; its end comes from the germline J gene. The V gene is TRBV20-1, the J gene TRBJ2-1, with TRBD1 identical over 7 bases. Germline CDR1 reads DFQATT; CDR2 reads SNEGSKA (reference sequence). V dropped 6 bases and J dropped 5; count of bases not matched to a gene: 4. The CDR3 contains 12 residues. This CDR3 is CSARQGNNEQFF. The part of the CDR3 DNA that was read is TGCAGTGCGAGACAGGGAAACAATGAG.

A word on this clone: The read stops 3 residues short of the end of the CDR3; the missing end is completed from the germline J gene. V usage is TRBV4-1 and J usage is TRBJ1-4; 7 bases fit TRBD1. The CDR3 is 15 residues long. Germline trimming cut 5 bases from V and 3 bases from J; bases unmatched to any gene: 6. Germline V lookup: CDR1 MGHRA, CDR2 YSYEKL. The CDR3 DNA, read in part, is TGCGCCAGCAGCGAACAGGGGCTGGCTAATGAAAAA. Translating it yields CASSEQGLANEK. The whole CDR3 protein is CASSEQGLANEKLFF.

In the case of this clone: Read data end 3 residues before the CDR3 end; the end is taken from the germline J gene. The rearrangement links TRBV7-6 to TRBJ1-1; 11 bases map to TRBD1. Trimming cost V 1 base and J 3 bases; bases outside gene matches: 4. The CDR3 totals 16 residues. Germline-derived CDR1 and CDR2 are SGHVS and FNYEAQ. The covered CDR3 bases are TGTGCCAGCAGCTTAGGGACAGGGGGCGCGCACACTGAA. It translates to CASSLGTGGAHTE. The full CDR3 protein reads CASSLGTGGAHTEAFF.

In regard to this clone: The read comes to an end 3 residues before the CDR3 does, leaving the germline J gene to fill in the end. The rearrangement links TRBV7-8 to TRBJ1-2; a possible D gene is TRBD1 (5 bases). Germline V lookup: CDR1 SGHVS, CDR2 FQNEAQ. V lost 1 base to trimming and J lost 0 bases, with 15 bases between them. The CDR3 length is 17 residues. This CDR3 is CASSLEARATANYGYTF. The covered CDR3 bases are TGTGCCAGCAGCTTAGAAGCCAGGGCCACAGCTAACTATGGC.

To note about this clone: The CDR3 goes on 3 residues after the read ends, and that part is filled in from the germline J gene. This chain joins TRBV3-1 (or the pseudogene TRBV3-2) and TRBJ2-2, with D maybe TRBD2 (7 bases). Trimming removed 0 bases at V and 2 bases at J, with 10 bases between. This CDR3 comprises 16 residues. From germline, CDR1 is LGHDT and CDR2 YNNKEL (reference sequence). The sequenced part of the CDR3 DNA is TGTGCCAGCAGCCAAGAGGCGGGGGCCAACACCGGGGAG. Its protein product is CASSQEAGANTGE. The CDR3 reads in full as CASSQEAGANTGELFF.

Regarding this clone: Sequencing ends 3 residues short of the CDR3 end; the germline J gene provides the rest. The chain employs TRBV7-9 and TRBJ2-1; 7 nucleotides align to TRBD2. CDR1 is SEHNR, CDR2 FQNEAQ, per germline (reference sequence). The trim removed 2 bases at V and 8 bases at J, leaving 6 bases unmatched. The CDR3 contains 14 residues. Partial CDR3 DNA: TGTGCCAGCAGCTTATCCAGCGGGACGGATGAG. This gives the protein CASSLSSGTDE. The full CDR3 reads CASSLSSGTDEQFF.

For this clone: The missing CDR3 end, 3 residues past where the read stops, is filled in from the germline J gene. The chain links TRBV6-1 to TRBJ2-1; possible D gene TRBD1, 5 bases. This CDR3 region has 16 residues. V lost 3 bases to trimming and J lost 5 bases, with 17 bases between them. CDR1 is MNHNS and CDR2 is SASEGT in the germline V gene. The CDR3 sequence is CASSDFLLQGHNEQFF. The sequenced CDR3 bases are TGTGCCAGCAGTGATTTTCTACTTCAGGGCCACAATGAG.

Comments on this clone: The CDR3 end lies 3 residues beyond the end of the read and is filled in from the germline J gene. The chain links TRBV6-1 to TRBJ2-7; D is uncertain. This CDR3 contains 11 residues. CDR1 is MNHNS and CDR2 is SASEGT in the germline V gene. Trimming took off 2 bases at V and 6 bases at J, with 5 bases between the two ends. CDR3 DNA (partial): TGTGCCAGCAGTGAACCCGTCGAG. Protein sequence: CASSEPVE. The whole CDR3 sequence reads CASSEPVEQYF.